Each of the 5 T cell receptor beta chains below was sequenced from the same sample in a study of cytomegalovirus exposure and HLA in healthy donors. PCR used 60 Vbeta primers and 13 Jbeta primers. TCRdb keeps only in-frame clones here, not all; method: immunoSEQ multiplex PCR. The sample has some 130,000 clones. Sequenced sample: PBMCs. Every receptor here comes from a woman aged 55-75 years in good health and CMV-seronegative.

CDR3 in DNA: TGTGCCAGCAGCTTCGGGGATCAAGAGACCCAGTACTTC. As protein: CASSFGDQETQYF. The rearrangement uses TRBV7-9 and TRBJ2-5; D is possibly TRBD2 (5 bases). Per the germline V gene, CDR1 is SEHNR and CDR2 is FQNEAQ (reference sequence). V lost 3 bases and J 2 bases, leaving 7 bases between the germline ends. This CDR3 spans 13 amino acids.

The rearrangement uses TRBV11-2 and TRBJ2-4; 9 nucleotides line up with TRBD2. Germline V gene sequence: CDR1 SGHAT, CDR2 FQNNGV. The CDR3 loop spans 18 amino acids. V trimming: 4 bases; J trimming: 3 bases; junction bases outside the gene matches: 13. CDR3 sequence (DNA): TGTGCCAGCAGCTCCTTGCCGGGACTAGCCTTGGGCAAAAACATTCAGTACTTC. It specifies CASSSLPGLALGKNIQYF.

The gene calls are TRBV7-8 and TRBJ1-1; D not certain. This CDR3 contains 17 residues. Germline V gene sequence: CDR1 SGHVS, CDR2 FQNEAQ. V lost 2 bases to trimming and J lost 0 bases, with 16 bases between them. CDR3 sequence reads: CASSLYIGEYLNTEAFF. The CDR3, as DNA: TGTGCCAGCAGCTTATATATCGGGGAATATCTGAACACTGAAGCTTTCTTT.

The rearrangement links TRBV28 to TRBJ1-4; D unresolved. The length of the CDR3 is 15 residues. Per germline, CDR1 MDHEN and CDR2 SYDVKM. V lost 8 bases, J lost 0 bases, and 13 bases lay in between. The CDR3 loop is CASVSVNPTNEKLFF. CDR3 coding DNA: TGTGCCAGCGTGTCGGTTAATCCAACTAATGAAAAACTGTTTTTT.

The rearrangement links TRBV6-5 to TRBJ2-3, with TRBD1 identical over 8 bases. V lost 5 bases and J lost 5; bases outside the gene matches: 3. CDR1 and CDR2 from the germline V gene are MNHEY and SVGAGI. This CDR3 has 13 amino acids. CDR3 in amino acids: CASSTGQGDTQYF. The CDR3 DNA follows: TGTGCCAGCAGTACCGGACAGGGAGATACGCAGTATTTT.